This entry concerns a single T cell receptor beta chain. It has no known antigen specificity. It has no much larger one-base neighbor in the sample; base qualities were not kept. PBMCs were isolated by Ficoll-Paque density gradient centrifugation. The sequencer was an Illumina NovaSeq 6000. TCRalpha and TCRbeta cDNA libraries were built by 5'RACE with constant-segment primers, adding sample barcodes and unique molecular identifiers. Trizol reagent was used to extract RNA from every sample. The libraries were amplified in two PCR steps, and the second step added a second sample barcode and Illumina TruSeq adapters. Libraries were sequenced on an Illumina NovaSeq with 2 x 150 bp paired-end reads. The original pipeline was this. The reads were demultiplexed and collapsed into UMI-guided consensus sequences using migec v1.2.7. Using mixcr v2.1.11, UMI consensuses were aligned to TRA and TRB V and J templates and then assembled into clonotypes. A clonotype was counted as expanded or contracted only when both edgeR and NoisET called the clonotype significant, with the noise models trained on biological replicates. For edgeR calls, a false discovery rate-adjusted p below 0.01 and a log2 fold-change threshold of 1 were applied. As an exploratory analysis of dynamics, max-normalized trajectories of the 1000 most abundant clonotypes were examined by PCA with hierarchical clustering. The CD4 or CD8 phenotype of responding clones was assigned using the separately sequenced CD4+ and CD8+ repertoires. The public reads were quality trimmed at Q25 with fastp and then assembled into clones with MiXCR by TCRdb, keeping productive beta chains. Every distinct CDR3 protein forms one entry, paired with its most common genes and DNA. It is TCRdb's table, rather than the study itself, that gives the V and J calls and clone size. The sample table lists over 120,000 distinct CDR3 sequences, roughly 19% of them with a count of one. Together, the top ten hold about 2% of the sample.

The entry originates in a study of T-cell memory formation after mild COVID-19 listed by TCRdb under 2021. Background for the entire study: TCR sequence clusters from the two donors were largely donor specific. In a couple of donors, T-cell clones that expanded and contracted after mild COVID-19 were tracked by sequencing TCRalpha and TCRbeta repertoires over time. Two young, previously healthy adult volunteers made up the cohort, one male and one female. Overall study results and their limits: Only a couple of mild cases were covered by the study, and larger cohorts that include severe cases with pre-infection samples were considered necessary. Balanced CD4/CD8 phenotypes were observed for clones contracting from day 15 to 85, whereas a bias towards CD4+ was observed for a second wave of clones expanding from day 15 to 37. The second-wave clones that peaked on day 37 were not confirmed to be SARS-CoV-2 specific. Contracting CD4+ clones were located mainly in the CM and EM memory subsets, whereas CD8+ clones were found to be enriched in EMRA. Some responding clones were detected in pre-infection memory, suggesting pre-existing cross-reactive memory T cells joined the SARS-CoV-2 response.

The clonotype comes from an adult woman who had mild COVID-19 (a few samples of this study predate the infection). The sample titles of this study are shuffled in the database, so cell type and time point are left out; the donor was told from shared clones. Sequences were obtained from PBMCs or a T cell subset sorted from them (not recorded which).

CDR3 sequence: CATSDSTGEALYEQYF. The nucleotides are TGTGCCACCAGTGATTCAACAGGGGAGGCTTTATACGAGCAGTACTTC. This chain joins TRBV24-1 to TRBJ2-7, with a tentative D gene TRBD1 over 7 matching bases. Taken from cysteine to phenylalanine, the CDR3 has 16 residues. Only the CDR3 region is kept as DNA, spanning 48 bases read in frame from base 1. CDR1 and CDR2 were assigned from the germline V gene as KGHDR and SFDVKD. A distance of 17 bases separates the germline ends of V and J, which lose 2 bases and 4 bases respectively.